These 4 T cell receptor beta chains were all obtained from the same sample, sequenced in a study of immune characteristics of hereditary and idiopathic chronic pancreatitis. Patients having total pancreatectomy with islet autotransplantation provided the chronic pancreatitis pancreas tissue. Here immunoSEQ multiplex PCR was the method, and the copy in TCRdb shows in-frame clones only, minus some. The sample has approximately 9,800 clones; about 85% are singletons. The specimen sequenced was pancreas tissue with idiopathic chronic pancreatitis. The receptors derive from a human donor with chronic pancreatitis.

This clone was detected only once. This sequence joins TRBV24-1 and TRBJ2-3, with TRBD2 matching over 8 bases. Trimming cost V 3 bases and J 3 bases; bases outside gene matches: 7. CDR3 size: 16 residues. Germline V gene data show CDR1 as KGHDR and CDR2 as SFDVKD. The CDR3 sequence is CATSDAQRGRTDTQYF. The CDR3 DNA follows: TGTGCCACCAGTGATGCCCAGCGGGGGCGGACAGATACGCAGTATTTT.

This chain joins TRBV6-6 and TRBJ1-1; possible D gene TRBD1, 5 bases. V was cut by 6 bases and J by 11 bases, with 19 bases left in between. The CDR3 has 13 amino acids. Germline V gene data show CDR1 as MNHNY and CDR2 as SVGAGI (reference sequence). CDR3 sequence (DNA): TGTGCCAGCAGACTGACAGAGCTATACTATGCTTTCTTT. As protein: CASRLTELYYAFF.

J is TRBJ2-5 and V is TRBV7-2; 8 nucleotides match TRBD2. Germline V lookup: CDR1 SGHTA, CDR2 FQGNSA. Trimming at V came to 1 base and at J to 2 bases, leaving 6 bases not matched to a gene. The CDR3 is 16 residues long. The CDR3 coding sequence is TGTGCCAGCAGCTTAGTAGCGGGGCGTGGGCAAGAGACCCAGTACTTC. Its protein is CASSLVAGRGQETQYF.

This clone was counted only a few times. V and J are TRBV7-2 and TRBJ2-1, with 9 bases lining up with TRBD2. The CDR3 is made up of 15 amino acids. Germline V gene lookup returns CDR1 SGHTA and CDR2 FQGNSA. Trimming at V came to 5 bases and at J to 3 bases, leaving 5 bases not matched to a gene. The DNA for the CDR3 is TGTGCCAGCAGCCTACTAGCGGGTAACTACAATGAGCAGTTCTTC. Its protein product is CASSLLAGNYNEQFF.